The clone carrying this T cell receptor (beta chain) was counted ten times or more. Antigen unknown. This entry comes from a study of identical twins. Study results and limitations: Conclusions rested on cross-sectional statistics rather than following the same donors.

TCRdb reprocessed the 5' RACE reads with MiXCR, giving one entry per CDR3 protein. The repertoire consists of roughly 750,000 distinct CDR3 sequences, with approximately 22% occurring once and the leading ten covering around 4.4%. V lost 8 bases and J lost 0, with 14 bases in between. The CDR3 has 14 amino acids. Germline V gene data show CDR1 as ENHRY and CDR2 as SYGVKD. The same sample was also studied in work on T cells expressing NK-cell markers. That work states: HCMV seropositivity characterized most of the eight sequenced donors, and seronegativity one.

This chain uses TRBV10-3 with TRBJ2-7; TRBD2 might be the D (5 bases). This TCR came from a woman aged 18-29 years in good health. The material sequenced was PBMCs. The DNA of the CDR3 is TGTGCCATCCGAGGCCAGGACTTCTCCTACGAGCAGTACTTC. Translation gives CAIRGQDFSYEQYF.